The 12 T cell receptor beta chains below were found in one sample sequenced in a study of CD8+CD57+ T cells in acquired aplastic anemia. For CDR3 and TCR beta VDJ profiling, genomic DNA was the template used. One entry per CDR3 protein, called by TCRdb with MiXCR from the reads. The table has 200,000 or so distinct CDR3 sequences, about half seen once; the top ten hold around 20%. For sequencing, patients were chosen who had shown expansion of CD8+CD57+ cells by flow cytometry. Material: sorted CD4+, CD8+, or CD8+CD57+ T cells (not recorded which) from PBMCs. Receptor source: a human donor with aplastic anemia.

V and J are TRBV20-1 and TRBJ2-7, with 8 positions matching TRBD1. The CDR3 contains 13 residues. The junction had 7 bases not matched to a gene; V was cut back by 3 bases and J by 6 bases. Germline CDR1 and CDR2: DFQATT and SNEGSKA (reference sequence). CDR3 residues: CSARPGGAGEQYF. Here the CDR3 DNA reads TGCAGTGCTAGGCCAGGGGGCGCGGGCGAGCAGTACTTC.

This clonotype came up a few times. This rearrangement joins TRBV3-1 to TRBJ2-3; maybe TRBD1 (5 bases). The length of the CDR3 is 16 residues. Trimming cost V 1 base and J 0 bases, with 11 bases left between them. Germline loops: CDR1 LGHDT, CDR2 YNNKEL (reference sequence). CDR3 bases: TGTGCCAGCAGCCAAGTAGGGGTTTCTAGCACAGATACGCAGTATTTT. This translates into CASSQVGVSSTDTQYF.

This clonotype appeared many times. The chain couples TRBV11-1 to TRBJ2-1; 12 nucleotides align to TRBD2. Germline values: CDR1 SGHAT, CDR2 FQDESV (reference sequence). This CDR3 contains 17 residues. V lost 0 bases, J lost 4 bases, and 4 bases stayed unmatched. CDR3: CASSLALTSGGYNEQFF. In DNA, the CDR3 is TGTGCCAGCAGCTTAGCGCTAACTAGCGGGGGGTACAATGAGCAGTTCTTC.

Comment on this clonotype: A read error may be the cause here, since a much bigger clone is one base away. The rearrangement joins TRBV19 to TRBJ2-4; D gene ambiguous. The germline V gene has CDR1 LNHDA and CDR2 SQIVND (reference sequence). Trimming left V 5 bases short and J 3 bases short, with 11 bases between. The CDR3 consists of 14 residues. This chain's CDR3 is CASSGSGSKNIQYF. CDR3 sequence (DNA): TGTGCCAGTAGTGGATCGGGCAGCAAAAACATTCAGTACTTC.

This clonotype was found many times. This chain connects TRBV11-2 to TRBJ2-1; D is unresolved. Germline assignment: CDR1 SGHAT and CDR2 FQNNGV. The CDR3 covers 15 residues. V was shortened by 1 base and J by 3 bases, with 10 bases between the two germline ends. CDR3: CASSLGAAFYNEQFF. CDR3 DNA sequence: TGTGCCAGCAGCTTAGGGGCCGCTTTCTACAATGAGCAGTTCTTC.

This clonotype has only a few counts. This chain joins TRBV28 and TRBJ2-1; 10 nucleotides agree with TRBD1. The CDR3 runs to 15 residues. Germline loops: CDR1 MDHEN, CDR2 SYDVKM. The J segment lost 3 bases and the V segment lost 6 bases, leaving 5 bases of the junction unmatched. DNA of the CDR3: TGTGCCAGCAGCAAGGGACAGGGGTTCTACAATGAGCAGTTCTTC. Its translation: CASSKGQGFYNEQFF.

The sample holds a few counts of this clonotype. The chain employs TRBV29-1 and TRBJ1-2, with D uncertain. Germline CDR1 reads SQVTM; CDR2 reads ANQGSEA. Trimming removed 0 bases from V and 10 bases from J, with 9 bases in between. The CDR3 has 11 residues. The CDR3 DNA sequence: TGCAGCGTTGAAGATCGAGACCACTACACCTTC. Its protein is CSVEDRDHYTF.

The chain carries TRBV7-6 and TRBJ2-3, with D maybe TRBD1 (5 bases). CDR3 size: 13 residues. Per germline, CDR1 SGHVS and CDR2 FNYEAQ. The V and J ends lost 2 bases and 11 bases respectively, with 14 bases between them. CDR3 DNA: TGTGCCAGCAGCTTACAGGGATACAATGAGCAGTATTTT. Translating gives CASSLQGYNEQYF.

V gene TRBV24-1 combines with J gene TRBJ1-2; D might be TRBD1 (5 bases). V was cut by 5 bases and J by 8 bases, with 14 bases left in between. CDR1 and CDR2 (germline): KGHDR, SFDVKD. This CDR3 contains 13 residues. CDR3: CATSGGDARGYTF. The CDR3 region has the DNA TGTGCCACCAGTGGTGGGGACGCACGAGGCTACACCTTC.

This rearrangement joins TRBV9 to TRBJ2-5; maybe TRBD1 (6 bases). V was clipped by 4 bases and J by 5 bases, with 18 bases between them. Germline values: CDR1 SGDLS, CDR2 YYNGEE. The CDR3 spans 15 residues. The CDR3 coding sequence is TGTGCCAGCAGCCCCACAGGGCTGATCCAGGAGACCCAGTACTTC. It yields the protein CASSPTGLIQETQYF.

Ten or more counts support this clonotype. This chain joins TRBV2 and TRBJ2-7; 9 bases match TRBD1. The V and J ends lost 6 bases and 3 bases, in that order; junction bases with no gene match: 6. Germline values: CDR1 SNHLY, CDR2 FYNNEI. This CDR3 is built from 14 residues. CDR3 DNA: TGTGCCAGCAGACGCGGGACAGGGAACTACGAGCAGTACTTC. It is translated as CASRRGTGNYEQYF.

The J gene is TRBJ1-4, the V gene TRBV20-1, with TRBD1 matching 10 bases. There are 16 residues in the CDR3. Trimming removed 2 bases from V and 6 bases from J; junction bases left unmatched: 9. The germline gives CDR1 DFQATT, CDR2 SNEGSKA (reference sequence). The CDR3 nucleotides are TGCAGTGCTAGAAACCCGGGACAGGGGTCGGATGAAAAACTGTTTTTT. Its protein product is CSARNPGQGSDEKLFF.